These 18 T cell receptor beta chains came from one sample sequenced in a study of beta chain features in type 1 diabetes. The study, taken as a whole, reports: Significant though moderate, a shortening of TCRB CDR3s appeared in all four CD4+ subsets of Type 1 diabetes patients.

Expressed TCRB transcripts were sequenced, since all the RNA that had been isolated was reverse transcribed. Assay used: immunoSEQ multiplex PCR; TCRdb lists only in-frame clones, some missing. The sample consists of under 200,000 clones, approximately 10% of them appearing once. No antigen is known for these receptors. The material sequenced was central memory CD4+ T cells from blood. These receptor sequences come from a man aged 25 to 40 with type 1 diabetes.

The J gene is TRBJ2-1, the V gene TRBV11-1; D is unresolved. Germline CDR1 reads SGHAT; CDR2 reads FQDESV (reference sequence). The V gene lost 0 bases and the J gene lost 0 bases, with 3 bases spanning the gap. The CDR3 covers 14 residues. The CDR3 is CASSLASSYNEQFF. As DNA, the CDR3 is TGTGCCAGCAGCTTAGCGAGCTCCTACAATGAGCAGTTCTTC.

This clone was counted ten times or more. This chain joins TRBV4-3 and TRBJ2-7; 11 bases line up with TRBD2. CDR1 is LGHNA and CDR2 is YSLEER in the germline V gene. Unmatched junction bases numbered 2, after V lost 2 bases and J lost 2 bases. The CDR3 is 15 residues long. CDR3 coding DNA: TGCGCCAGCAGCCAACTAGCGGGAGGTACCTACGAGCAGTACTTC. Translating gives CASSQLAGGTYEQYF.

The chain recombines TRBV5-4 with TRBJ2-5, with a tentative D call TRBD2 (6 bases). Trimming removed 4 bases from V and 4 bases from J, with 17 bases in between. The CDR3 length is 15 residues. The germline V gene has CDR1 SGHNT and CDR2 YYREEE (reference sequence). DNA of the CDR3: TGTGCCAGCAGCCTCGACTCGGGAGCGGGAGAGACCCAGTACTTC. The encoded protein is CASSLDSGAGETQYF.

The rearrangement joins TRBV7-9 to TRBJ2-7; D may be TRBD1 (6 bases). V was trimmed by 5 bases and J by 3 bases, leaving 20 bases between them. The CDR3 sequence is 16 residues long. Germline CDR1 is SEHNR and CDR2 is FQNEAQ (reference sequence). DNA of the CDR3: TGTGCCAGCAGCCTTACTGCCGGGACAACCGTCTACGAGCAGTACTTC. This codes for CASSLTAGTTVYEQYF.

The chain couples TRBV5-1 to TRBJ2-1; TRBD1 aligns across 7 bases. Germline V gives CDR1 SGHRS, CDR2 YFSETQ. The CDR3 runs to 16 residues. Trimming at V came to 3 bases and at J to 4 bases, leaving 10 bases not matched to a gene. The CDR3 spells CASSSDGQVGYNEQFF. As DNA, the CDR3 is TGCGCCAGCAGCTCCGACGGACAGGTCGGATACAATGAGCAGTTCTTC.

This chain links TRBV2 with TRBJ1-4; 8 nucleotides match TRBD1. The V gene's germline CDR1 is SNHLY and CDR2 FYNNEI. Trimming cost V 6 bases and J 2 bases; bases outside gene matches: 5. The CDR3 has 15 amino acids. Here the CDR3 reads CASRMGQATNEKLFF. The DNA of the CDR3 is TGTGCCAGCAGGATGGGACAGGCCACTAATGAAAAACTGTTTTTT.

The chain has TRBV9 and TRBJ1-2, with 8 bases identical to TRBD1. The CDR3 length is 16 residues. Unmatched junction bases numbered 10, after V lost 1 base and J lost 5 bases. In germline, CDR1 is SGDLS, CDR2 YYNGEE. CDR3 protein: CASSVSGQGGGYGYTF. In DNA form, the CDR3 reads TGTGCCAGCAGCGTATCTGGACAGGGCGGTGGGTATGGCTACACCTTC.

This clone showed up just a few times. The chain employs TRBV25-1 and TRBJ2-2; 8 bases line up with TRBD2. Germline CDR1 reads MGHDK; CDR2 reads SYGVNS. This CDR3 is built from 18 residues. Germline trimming cut 4 bases from V and 1 base from J; bases unmatched to any gene: 11. The CDR3 here is CASSGTSGTSRNTGELFF. The CDR3 DNA reads as TGTGCCAGCAGTGGCACATCCGGGACTAGTAGGAACACCGGGGAGCTGTTTTTT.

This clone occurred a few times. This chain joins TRBV7-8 and TRBJ2-3, with TRBD1 matching 9 bases. CDR1 is SGHVS and CDR2 is FQNEAQ in the germline V gene. Germline trimming cut 5 bases from V and 4 bases from J; bases unmatched to any gene: 4. This CDR3 spans 14 amino acids. The CDR3 spells CASSGQGTSDTQYF. The CDR3 DNA reads TGTGCCAGCAGCGGACAGGGGACATCAGATACGCAGTATTTT.

This clone was counted between two and nine times. This chain uses TRBV7-9 with TRBJ2-7, with D possibly being TRBD1 (6 bases). Germline V gene lookup returns CDR1 SEHNR and CDR2 FQNEAQ (reference sequence). The V end was cut by 5 bases, the J end by 3 bases, with 11 bases between. The CDR3 runs 13 residues. The CDR3 sequence: CASSRQELYEQYF. CDR3 sequence (DNA): TGTGCCAGCAGCCGACAGGAGCTCTACGAGCAGTACTTC.

This chain uses TRBV7-7 with TRBJ2-3, with 10 bases matching TRBD2. Trimming took 5 bases from V and 6 from J; bases not matched to a gene: 11. Germline V gives CDR1 SSHAT, CDR2 FNYEAQ (reference sequence). The CDR3 is 16 amino acids. CDR3 bases: TGTGCCAGCAGCCTAGGGGCTAGCGGGAGCGGGGATACGCAGTATTTT. Residues: CASSLGASGSGDTQYF.

This clone has a handful of counts. The J gene is TRBJ1-5, the V gene TRBV7-9, with no clear D. Germline lookup yields CDR1 SEHNR and CDR2 FQNEAQ (reference sequence). The V end lost 5 bases, the J end lost 3 bases, and 8 bases lay between the germline ends. The CDR3 runs to 13 residues. CDR3 sequence: CASSANSNQPQHF. CDR3 DNA sequence: TGTGCCAGCAGCGCGAATTCCAATCAGCCCCAGCATTTT.

This clone was counted only a few times. This sequence joins TRBV6-5 and TRBJ2-7; 10 bases align to TRBD1. V was pared by 4 bases and J by 7 bases, with 7 bases of the junction left unmatched. The CDR3 totals 14 residues. Germline-derived CDR1 and CDR2 are MNHEY and SVGAGI. CDR3 DNA: TGTGCCAGCAGTTCGGGACAGGGGACTGGAGAGCAGTACTTC. It yields the protein CASSSGQGTGEQYF.

The V call is TRBV9, the J call TRBJ2-3, with TRBD1 as a possible D gene (7 bases). Germline V gives CDR1 SGDLS, CDR2 YYNGEE. The CDR3 consists of 15 residues. The V and J ends lost 0 bases and 3 bases respectively, with 11 bases between them. CDR3 sequence: CASSVVAGGTDTQYF. As DNA, the CDR3 is TGTGCCAGCAGCGTAGTTGCAGGGGGGACAGATACGCAGTATTTT.

V gene TRBV7-8 combines with J gene TRBJ2-7; a weak D match, TRBD2 (6 bases). Germline CDR1 reads SGHVS; CDR2 reads FQNEAQ. This CDR3 has 14 residues. Trimming cost V 4 bases and J 3 bases, with 13 bases left between them. The CDR3 spells CASSSRRGSYEQYF. CDR3 DNA: TGTGCCAGCAGCTCAAGGAGGGGTAGCTACGAGCAGTACTTC.

Here the CDR3 reads CASSPSTSGRTDTQYF. The CDR3 DNA is TGTGCCAGCTCACCTTCGACTAGCGGCCGCACAGATACGCAGTATTTT. The V and J genes are TRBV18 and TRBJ2-3; TRBD2 matches 9 bases. Germline V gene sequence: CDR1 KGHSH, CDR2 LQKENI. CDR3 length: 16 amino acids. V trimming: 3 bases; J trimming: 1 base; junction bases outside the gene matches: 5. Using reference TRBV18 and TRBJ2-3 for the parts outside the CDR3, the full variable domain is NAGVMQNPRHLVRRRGQEARLRCSPMKGHSHVYWYRQLPEEGLKFMVYLQKENIIDESGMPKERFSAEFPKEGPSILRIQQVVRGDSAAYFCASSPSTSGRTDTQYFGPGTRLTVL.

The chain is built from TRBV7-9 and TRBJ2-2, with 9 bases identical to TRBD1. J was trimmed by 4 bases and V by 5 bases; bases with no gene match: 5. Per germline, CDR1 SEHNR and CDR2 FQNEAQ (reference sequence). The CDR3 is 15 residues long. The CDR3 bases are TGTGCCAGCAGCAGGGACAGGGTGATCACCGGGGAGCTGTTTTTT. Translating gives CASSRDRVITGELFF. Full variable domain (missing parts from reference TRBV7-9 and TRBJ2-2): DTGVSQNPRHKITKRGQNVTFRCDPISEHNRLYWYRQTLGQGPEFLTYFQNEAQLEKSRLLSDRFSAERPKGSFSTLEIQRTEQGDSAMYLCASSRDRVITGELFFGEGSRLTVL.

About this clone itself: Other DNA sequences within the sample encode an identical CDR3. V and J are TRBV18 and TRBJ1-5; weak D call: TRBD1 (5 bases). Germline CDR1 and CDR2: KGHSH and LQKENI. Trimming cost V 6 bases and J 5 bases, with 11 bases left between them. CDR3 size: 13 residues. This CDR3 is CASSPRGDQPQHF. The CDR3 region has the DNA TGTGCCAGCTCGCCAAGGGGCGATCAGCCCCAGCATTTT.